This paragraph reports one TCR beta chain. Its target antigen remains unknown. Per-base qualities were not stored, and no clone one base away is much larger. Every donor was a healthy Caucasian. Miltenyi CD45RO+ enrichment and human naive T-cell isolation kits were used to isolate memory (CD45RO+) and naive T cells from PBMC. This entry belongs to a study of identical twins (dated by TCRdb to 2016 to 2017). Study-wide context: TCR alpha and beta repertoires from monozygotic twins, unrelated adults of various ages and cord blood were deep-sequenced to test whether fetal clonotypes persist. To rule out contamination, the twin experiments were replicated at different times with different library preparation protocols.

From the cysteine through the phenylalanine, the CDR3 covers 15 amino acids. Left in the record is the CDR3 DNA by itself, 45 bases read in frame from the first base. V lost 6 bases and J lost 3 bases; the stretch between them is 12 bases long. What the authors observed across the whole study: Abundant cord blood beta clonotypes had fewer insertions, young adult naive repertoires showed a similar but weaker trend, and memory repertoires showed no such trend. In beta out-of-frame sequences, excess twin sharing was weaker, because having fewer shared sequences lowered the signal-to-noise ratio. In monozygotic twins, out-of-frame TCR alpha sharing was systematically underestimated by recombination models, although the models agreed with sharing between unrelated individuals. Out-of-frame TCR alpha sequences shared between twins showed an excess of low generation-probability sequences compared with coincidental sharing between unrelated individuals. Because the same donors could not be followed over many years, conclusions were based on cross-sectional statistical analysis. Invariant T cells such as MAIT and iNKT could partly confound zero-insertion analyses, although diverse VJ usage argued against such confounding for most clonotypes.

The method was 5' RACE. TCRdb shows the sequencer as Illumina HiSeq 2000. A universal primer binding site was introduced by template switching, and a unique molecular identifier was present in the final cDNA, enabling accurate counting of TCR cDNA molecules. Specific primers in the conserved constant-segment region were used to synthesize first-strand cDNA for the TCR alpha and beta chains. Each cDNA library was double barcoded, with a SMART-Mk sample barcode plus Illumina barcodes, to control for contamination. TruSeq adapter sequences, together with Illumina sample barcodes, were added in two successive PCR steps. The Illumina HiSeq platform was used with custom primers to sequence TCR alpha and beta cDNA libraries. The source study handled its data this way. Raw reads were processed with MiGEC to extract unique molecular identifiers, and MiXCR was used to determine CDR3 positions. Recombination models were inferred per individual with the repgenHMM and IGoR tools using an EM algorithm. Shared clonotype analysis was performed with the tcR package in R, normalizing sharing by the product of cloneset sizes. Out-of-frame nonproductive sequences were analyzed to study raw recombination free of thymic and clonal selection effects. TCRdb redid the processing of the public reads, applying fastp at Q25 and MiXCR, and retained in-frame beta chains. Each record represents a unique CDR3 protein, reported with the most common genes and DNA among its rows. What appears here as the V and J calls and clone size reflects TCRdb's work, not the paper's. Present in this sample are some 260,000 distinct CDR3 sequences, around 15% of which were seen just once. Approximately 10% of the sample is held by the ten biggest clonotypes.

The sequenced sample consisted of memory (CD45RO+) T cells sorted from blood. Sample cell subset or site, as interpreted from the label and publication: CD45RO+ enriched T cells. The sequence links TRBV12-3 or TRBV12-4 to TRBJ1-6; perhaps TRBD1 is the D gene, with 6 bases matching. The TCR sequence derives from a woman aged 18-29 years in good health. The DNA reads as follows: TGTGCCAGCAGCCGAGGGGGGATCTATAATTCACCCCTCCACTTT. Its protein product is CASSRGGIYNSPLHF.